The 2 T cell receptor beta chains listed next were all sequenced from one sample in a study of immune evolution from preneoplasia to lung adenocarcinoma. Sequencing used immunoSEQ multiplex PCR; TCRdb keeps in-frame clones, though not all of them. The sample contains 20,000 to 25,000 clones, approximately 75% of which appear only once. Sequenced: FFPE invasive lung adenocarcinoma tissue. These receptor sequences come from a person aged 55 to 75 with lung adenocarcinoma.

The chain has TRBV7-2 and TRBJ1-3, with D perhaps matching TRBD1 (6 bases). The CDR3 extends over 16 amino acids. Germline loops: CDR1 SGHTA, CDR2 FQGNSA. Trimming left V 2 bases short and J 0 bases short, with 11 bases between. This chain's CDR3 is CASSLKWGLSGNTIYF. CDR3 coding DNA: TGTGCCAGCAGCTTAAAATGGGGGCTCTCTGGAAACACCATATATTTT.

The chain is built from TRBV19 and TRBJ1-5; D might be TRBD1 (5 bases). Deletions cut 8 bases from V and 8 bases from J, with 16 bases between. The CDR3 totals 13 residues. CDR1 and CDR2 from the germline V gene are LNHDA and SQIVND (reference sequence). CDR3 loop: CASRPTVFEPQHF. The DNA for the CDR3 is TGTGCCAGTCGCCCGACAGTGTTTGAGCCCCAGCATTTT.